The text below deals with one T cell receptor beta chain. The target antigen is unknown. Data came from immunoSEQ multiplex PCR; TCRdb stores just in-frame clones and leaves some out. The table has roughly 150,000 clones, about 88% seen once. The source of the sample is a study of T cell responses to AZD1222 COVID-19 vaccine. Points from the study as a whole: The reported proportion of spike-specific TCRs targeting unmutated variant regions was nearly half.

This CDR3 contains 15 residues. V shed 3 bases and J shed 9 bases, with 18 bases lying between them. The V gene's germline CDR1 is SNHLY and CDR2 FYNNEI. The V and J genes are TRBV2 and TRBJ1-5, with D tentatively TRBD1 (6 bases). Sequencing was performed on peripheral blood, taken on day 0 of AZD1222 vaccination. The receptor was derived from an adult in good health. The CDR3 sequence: CASSDLGAGQMPQHF. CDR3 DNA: TGTGCCAGCAGTGACTTGGGGGCAGGGCAGATGCCCCAGCATTTT.